This T cell receptor (beta chain) was recovered during a study of blood T cell repertoires in COVID-19. In the study overall: T cells, B-cell-depleted T cells, or PBMCs supplied cDNA or gDNA.

Clones were sequenced by immunoSEQ multiplex PCR, and TCRdb holds only the in-frame ones, with some missing. Counted here are 250,000 to 400,000 clones, roughly 84% occurring once; the ten biggest clones make up 1%. Sample: peripheral blood. This receptor was taken from a man aged 45-60 years with active or convalescent COVID-19.

CDR3 sequence reads: CASSLEGGGETQYF. The CDR3 nucleotides read TGCGCCAGCAGCTTGGAGGGCGGAGGAGAGACCCAGTACTTC. The chain recombines TRBV5-1 with TRBJ2-5; D is perhaps TRBD2 (5 bases). The CDR3 runs 14 residues. Germline assignment: CDR1 SGHRS and CDR2 YFSETQ. V was clipped by 0 bases and J by 4 bases, with 10 bases between them.